This T cell receptor (beta chain) was retrieved from a study of cytomegalovirus exposure and HLA in healthy donors. The PCR used 60 Vbeta and 13 Jbeta primers. Data came from immunoSEQ multiplex PCR; TCRdb stores just in-frame clones and leaves some out. The data contain about 180,000 clones, around 75% of them seen just once; the ten biggest clones take up 2.9%. Germline assignment: CDR1 MNHNS and CDR2 SASEGT. The CDR3 runs 18 residues. V was pared by 0 bases and J by 0 bases, with 12 bases between. The source is a male donor in good health and CMV-seronegative. The sample comprised PBMCs. This chain uses TRBV6-1 with TRBJ2-6, with a tentative D call TRBD2 (6 bases). DNA of the CDR3: TGTGCCAGCAGTGAAGCCTTTCTCGGGGGCTCTGGGGCCAACGTCCTGACTTTC. This encodes CASSEAFLGGSGANVLTF.